This T cell receptor beta chain was captured in a study of T cell responses to AZD1222 COVID-19 vaccine. General observations from the study: Researchers took repertoire samples only after the peak T cell response had come.

Remarks on this clone: Its antigen is still unknown.

TCRdb keeps only in-frame clones here, not all; method: immunoSEQ multiplex PCR. Here the sample spans about 86,000 clones, roughly 80% being singletons. The CDR3 length is 17 residues. Looked up from germline, CDR1 is MDHEN and CDR2 is SYDVKM. Trimming cost V 6 bases and J 3 bases, with 23 bases left between them. Sequencing was performed on peripheral blood, taken on day 0 of AZD1222 vaccination. V is TRBV28 and J is TRBJ2-5; D might be TRBD2 (6 bases). This TCR was sampled from an adult in good health. CDR3 region: CASRRPGIQAGKETQYF. The CDR3 nucleotides read TGTGCCAGCAGACGCCCGGGGATTCAAGCGGGTAAAGAGACCCAGTACTTC.